These 2 T cell receptor beta chains were sequenced from one sample in a study of cytomegalovirus exposure and HLA in healthy donors. This PCR relied on a set of 60 Vbeta primers and 13 Jbeta primers. Clones were sequenced by immunoSEQ multiplex PCR, and TCRdb holds only the in-frame ones, with some missing. The sample consists of roughly 98,000 clones, around 77% of them appearing once. Input material: PBMCs. These receptors were obtained from a female donor in good health and CMV-seronegative.

This rearrangement joins TRBV7-3 to TRBJ2-7; 15 nucleotides align to TRBD2. This CDR3 contains 18 residues. The germline CDR1 and CDR2 sequences are SGHTA and FQGTGA. V trimming: 3 bases; J trimming: 2 bases; junction bases outside the gene matches: 8. The CDR3 DNA is TGTGCCAGCAGCTTGCTACCGGGACTAGCGGGGGGAGCCTACGAGCAGTACTTC. The encoded protein is CASSLLPGLAGGAYEQYF.

V is TRBV30 and J is TRBJ2-3, with D possibly being TRBD1 (6 bases). Trimming removed 4 bases from V and 3 bases from J, with 17 bases in between. Germline-derived CDR1 and CDR2 are GTSNPN and SVGIG (reference sequence). The CDR3 spans 15 residues. The CDR3: CAWKERGSSTDTQYF. CDR3 sequence (DNA): TGTGCCTGGAAAGAAAGGGGGAGTTCTACAGATACGCAGTATTTT.